The rows below give T cell receptor beta chains drawn from one sample of a study of T cell changes during pregnancy in multiple sclerosis. Sequencing used immunoSEQ multiplex PCR; TCRdb keeps in-frame clones, though not all of them. Here the sample spans about 100,000 clones, 90% to 95% being singletons. This specimen consisted of peripheral blood, obtained before pregnancy. All receptors come from a female donor with multiple sclerosis, enrolled in a pregnancy study. CDR3s include the opening cysteine and the closing phenylalanine or tryptophan. Each record gives: J gene, V gene, clone size, D gene, CDR3 DNA, CDR3 protein. The D gene is left open where the match is weak. Where a row states a size, it is once, few, many or the class of an expanded clone; other rows omit it.

J gene: TRBJ2-2; V gene: TRBV5-1; clone size: NA; D gene: TRBD2; CDR3 DNA: TGCGCCAGCAGCTTAAGCGGGGCCACCGGGGAGCTGTTTTTT; CDR3 protein: CASSLSGATGELFF
J gene: TRBJ1-2; V gene: TRBV28; clone size: NA; D gene: NA; CDR3 DNA: TGTGCCAGCGGGAGCGGAGCCTATGGCTACACCTTC; CDR3 protein: CASGSGAYGYTF
J gene: TRBJ2-3; V gene: TRBV6-1; clone size: NA; D gene: TRBD2; CDR3 DNA: TGTGCCAGCAGTGACCACGGGGCGGGCGGGAGTTTCCCAGATACGCAGTATTTT; CDR3 protein: CASSDHGAGGSFPDTQYF
J gene: TRBJ2-2; V gene: TRBV4-2; clone size: NA; D gene: TRBD2; CDR3 DNA: TGTGCCAGCAGCCAAGATGGGGCGGGAGAGGACACCGGGGAGCTGTTTTTT; CDR3 protein: CASSQDGAGEDTGELFF
J gene: TRBJ2-7; V gene: TRBV29-1; clone size: NA; D gene: NA; CDR3 DNA: TGCAGCGTTCAGGGTGAGCAGTACTTC; CDR3 protein: CSVQGEQYF
J gene: TRBJ2-1; V gene: TRBV5-4; clone size: NA; D gene: TRBD1; CDR3 DNA: TGTGCCAGCAGCTTGGGAGGGACAGCCTACAATGAGCAGTTCTTC; CDR3 protein: CASSLGGTAYNEQFF
J gene: TRBJ1-4; V gene: TRBV7-8; clone size: NA; D gene: NA; CDR3 DNA: TGTGCCAGCAGCTTAGTTGCAGGGGTAGAAAAACTGTTTTTT; CDR3 protein: CASSLVAGVEKLFF
J gene: TRBJ1-1; V gene: TRBV19; clone size: few; D gene: NA; CDR3 DNA: TGTGCCAGTAGTATTAGGGGTGGTGAAGCTTTCTTT; CDR3 protein: CASSIRGGEAFF
J gene: TRBJ2-7; V gene: TRBV7-2; clone size: NA; D gene: NA; CDR3 DNA: TGTGCCAGCAGTTCACGGGCGGGGGCGTCCCTCCCTTACGAGCAGTACTTC; CDR3 protein: CASSSRAGASLPYEQYF
J gene: TRBJ2-7; V gene: TRBV4-3; clone size: NA; D gene: TRBD2; CDR3 DNA: TGCGCCAGCAGCCTCATAGCGGGAGGGGCATACGAGCAGTACTTC; CDR3 protein: CASSLIAGGAYEQYF
J gene: TRBJ2-7; V gene: TRBV6-1; clone size: NA; D gene: NA; CDR3 DNA: TGTGCCAGCAGTGAAGGCCCTGCGAGCACCTACGAGCAGTACTTC; CDR3 protein: CASSEGPASTYEQYF
J gene: TRBJ1-3; V gene: TRBV5-5; clone size: NA; D gene: NA; CDR3 DNA: TGTGCCAGCAGCTTCGCATCCCCGGGGACTGGGCTGGGTGGAAACACCATATATTTT; CDR3 protein: CASSFASPGTGLGGNTIYF
J gene: TRBJ2-1; V gene: TRBV4-1; clone size: NA; D gene: NA; CDR3 DNA: TGCGCCAGCAGCCAAGAGTCACTCTACAATGAGCAGTTCTTC; CDR3 protein: CASSQESLYNEQFF
J gene: TRBJ2-7; V gene: TRBV5-1; clone size: NA; D gene: NA; CDR3 DNA: TGCGCCAGCAGCTTCAACTCCTACGAGCAGTACTTC; CDR3 protein: CASSFNSYEQYF
J gene: TRBJ1-1; V gene: TRBV19; clone size: few; D gene: NA; CDR3 DNA: TGTGCCAGTGGAGGGACGGTGAACACTGAAGCTTTCTTT; CDR3 protein: CASGGTVNTEAFF
J gene: TRBJ2-3; V gene: TRBV27; clone size: NA; D gene: TRBD2; CDR3 DNA: TGTGCCAGCAGTTCACTAGCGGTCGTCACAGATACGCAGTATTTT; CDR3 protein: CASSSLAVVTDTQYF
J gene: TRBJ1-1; V gene: TRBV5-1; clone size: NA; D gene: NA; CDR3 DNA: TGCGCCAGCAGCTTGGAGCCGGGGGCGGGGGGGGACACTGAAGCTTTCTTT; CDR3 protein: CASSLEPGAGGDTEAFF
J gene: TRBJ2-4; V gene: TRBV28; clone size: once; D gene: NA; CDR3 DNA: TGTGCCAGCAGTGCGCGGTGGACACGGGAAAACATTCAGTACTTC; CDR3 protein: CASSARWTRENIQYF
J gene: TRBJ1-1; V gene: TRBV9; clone size: few; D gene: TRBD1; CDR3 DNA: TGTGCCACCGGGACAGGGGTGGAAGCTTTCTTT; CDR3 protein: CATGTGVEAFF
J gene: TRBJ1-2; V gene: TRBV27; clone size: NA; D gene: NA; CDR3 DNA: TGTGCCAGCGCATTGCTCGGGTCTCACTATGGCTACACCTTC; CDR3 protein: CASALLGSHYGYTF
J gene: TRBJ2-7; V gene: TRBV27; clone size: NA; D gene: TRBD1; CDR3 DNA: TGTGCCAGCAGTACCCCGGGACAGGGGAGGAACGAGCAGTACTTC; CDR3 protein: CASSTPGQGRNEQYF
J gene: TRBJ2-7; V gene: TRBV9; clone size: NA; D gene: NA; CDR3 DNA: TGTGCCAGCAGCGTAAGCCCCCGGACAGTCTCCTACGAGCAGTACTTC; CDR3 protein: CASSVSPRTVSYEQYF
J gene: TRBJ2-1; V gene: TRBV4-2; clone size: once; D gene: TRBD2; CDR3 DNA: TGTGCCAGGGGACTAGCGGGAGAGGTAGCGGGGAATGAGCAGTTCTTC; CDR3 protein: CARGLAGEVAGNEQFF
J gene: TRBJ1-1; V gene: TRBV27; clone size: NA; D gene: TRBD1; CDR3 DNA: TGTGCCAGCAGTTTGGACAGGTCCATGAACACTGAAGCTTTCTTT; CDR3 protein: CASSLDRSMNTEAFF
J gene: TRBJ1-4; V gene: TRBV28; clone size: once; D gene: TRBD1; CDR3 DNA: TGTGCCAGCAGTCCCCTTGGGGCAGGGGGGAATGAAAAACTGTTTTTT; CDR3 protein: CASSPLGAGGNEKLFF
J gene: TRBJ2-1; V gene: TRBV5-1; clone size: NA; D gene: TRBD2; CDR3 DNA: TGCGCCAGCAGCTTGCATCTAGCGGACAATGAGCAGTTCTTC; CDR3 protein: CASSLHLADNEQFF
J gene: TRBJ1-2; V gene: TRBV12-5; clone size: NA; D gene: TRBD1; CDR3 DNA: TGTGCTAGTGGGATCGGGACAGGGGTTCTTGGCTACACCTTC; CDR3 protein: CASGIGTGVLGYTF
J gene: TRBJ2-5; V gene: TRBV18; clone size: NA; D gene: TRBD2; CDR3 DNA: TGTGCCAGCTCACCCCCGGGACTACACCAAGAGACCCAGTACTTC; CDR3 protein: CASSPPGLHQETQYF
J gene: TRBJ2-6; V gene: TRBV7-2; clone size: NA; D gene: TRBD1; CDR3 DNA: TGTGCCAGCAGCTACCGGACAGGGGCCTCTGGGGCCAACGTCCTGACTTTC; CDR3 protein: CASSYRTGASGANVLTF
J gene: TRBJ2-7; V gene: TRBV9; clone size: NA; D gene: NA; CDR3 DNA: TGTGCCAGCAGCGTTTACGAGGGATACGAGCAGTACTTC; CDR3 protein: CASSVYEGYEQYF
J gene: TRBJ2-3; V gene: TRBV18; clone size: NA; D gene: TRBD2; CDR3 DNA: TGTGCCAGCTCCCGAACCCTAGCGGGAGGAGGCGGCACAGATACGCAGTATTTT; CDR3 protein: CASSRTLAGGGGTDTQYF
J gene: TRBJ2-7; V gene: TRBV4-2; clone size: NA; D gene: NA; CDR3 DNA: TGTGCCAGCAGCCCCCAGACAGGTTCCGGAGTCGCCTACGAGCAGTACTTC; CDR3 protein: CASSPQTGSGVAYEQYF
J gene: TRBJ2-3; V gene: TRBV12-2; clone size: NA; D gene: NA; CDR3 DNA: TGTGCAAGGCAGTTTTGCACAGATACGCAGTATTTT; CDR3 protein: CARQFCTDTQYF
J gene: TRBJ2-1; V gene: TRBV29-1; clone size: NA; D gene: NA; CDR3 DNA: TGCAGCGTTTGTGACTTCAATTACAATGAGCAGTTCTTC; CDR3 protein: CSVCDFNYNEQFF
J gene: TRBJ1-5; V gene: TRBV4-1; clone size: NA; D gene: NA; CDR3 DNA: TGCGCCAGCAGCCAAGTGACACCTAGCAATCAGCCCCAGCATTTT; CDR3 protein: CASSQVTPSNQPQHF
J gene: TRBJ1-2; V gene: TRBV2; clone size: NA; D gene: NA; CDR3 DNA: TGTGCCAGCAGAGCCGGGACAACCCTTAACTATGGCTACACCTTC; CDR3 protein: CASRAGTTLNYGYTF
J gene: TRBJ1-6; V gene: TRBV4-3; clone size: NA; D gene: NA; CDR3 DNA: TGCGCCAGCAGCCAAGAGTTCGCGGGTAGGAATAATTCACCCCTCCACTTT; CDR3 protein: CASSQEFAGRNNSPLHF
J gene: TRBJ2-1; V gene: TRBV9; clone size: NA; D gene: NA; CDR3 DNA: TGTGCCAGCAGCGTAATCTCCGGGGAAGGTGAGCAGTTCTTC; CDR3 protein: CASSVISGEGEQFF
J gene: TRBJ1-4; V gene: TRBV30; clone size: NA; D gene: TRBD1; CDR3 DNA: TGTGCCTGGAGCAGGGGGCAAGTGAATGAAAAACTGTTTTTT; CDR3 protein: CAWSRGQVNEKLFF
J gene: TRBJ2-5; V gene: TRBV5-4; clone size: once; D gene: TRBD2; CDR3 DNA: TGTGCCAGCAGCTCACGACTAGCGGGCGGCGTCCAAGAGACCCAGTACTTC; CDR3 protein: CASSSRLAGGVQETQYF
J gene: TRBJ2-7; V gene: TRBV27; clone size: NA; D gene: TRBD2; CDR3 DNA: TGTGCCAGCAGTCTGGGTAGCGGGAGAACGTACGAGCAGTACTTC; CDR3 protein: CASSLGSGRTYEQYF
J gene: TRBJ1-1; V gene: TRBV11-2; clone size: NA; D gene: NA; CDR3 DNA: TGTGCCAGCAGCTTGTCCTGGAACACTGAAGCTTTCTTT; CDR3 protein: CASSLSWNTEAFF
J gene: TRBJ1-2; V gene: TRBV9; clone size: NA; D gene: NA; CDR3 DNA: TGTGCCAGCTTTGCAGGGTCTGGGTTCGGATATGGCTACACCTTC; CDR3 protein: CASFAGSGFGYGYTF
J gene: TRBJ1-1; V gene: TRBV6-1; clone size: once; D gene: NA; CDR3 DNA: TGTGCCAGCAGTGATACAGTGACCACTGAAGCTTTCTTT; CDR3 protein: CASSDTVTTEAFF
J gene: TRBJ1-1; V gene: TRBV6-5; clone size: once; D gene: TRBD1; CDR3 DNA: TGTGCCAGCAGTTATGGGACAGCGACTGAAGCTTTCTTT; CDR3 protein: CASSYGTATEAFF
J gene: TRBJ2-3; V gene: TRBV6-1; clone size: NA; D gene: NA; CDR3 DNA: TGTGCCAGCAGTGATACAGGGCGGGGGACAGATACGCAGTATTTT; CDR3 protein: CASSDTGRGTDTQYF
J gene: TRBJ1-6; V gene: TRBV30; clone size: NA; D gene: NA; CDR3 DNA: TGTGCCTGGATGAGGCGGAGCTCCTATAATTCACCCCTCCACTTT; CDR3 protein: CAWMRRSSYNSPLHF
J gene: TRBJ2-1; V gene: TRBV5-1; clone size: NA; D gene: NA; CDR3 DNA: TGCGCCAGCAGCTTGGGGTTTGGTAGCGGTCGATCGAATGAGCAGTTCTTC; CDR3 protein: CASSLGFGSGRSNEQFF
J gene: TRBJ2-2; V gene: TRBV5-1; clone size: NA; D gene: NA; CDR3 DNA: TGCGCCAGCAGCCCAAGTGGGACACAGGTCGGGCCCGGGGAGCTGTTTTTT; CDR3 protein: CASSPSGTQVGPGELFF
J gene: TRBJ1-1; V gene: TRBV30; clone size: NA; D gene: NA; CDR3 DNA: TGTGCCTGGAGTGGCGGGGTCTCACAGAAAGCTTTCTTT; CDR3 protein: CAWSGGVSQKAFF
J gene: TRBJ2-7; V gene: TRBV27; clone size: NA; D gene: NA; CDR3 DNA: TGTGCCAGCAGTTTAGAGGCTAGGAGCTCCTACGAGCAGTACTTC; CDR3 protein: CASSLEARSSYEQYF
J gene: TRBJ2-1; V gene: TRBV5-4; clone size: NA; D gene: NA; CDR3 DNA: TGTGCCAGCAGCGAGAGCTCCTACAATGAGCAGTTCTTC; CDR3 protein: CASSESSYNEQFF
J gene: TRBJ2-1; V gene: TRBV10-1; clone size: once; D gene: TRBD2; CDR3 DNA: TGCGCCAGCAGTTCGACTAGCGGATACAATGAGCAGTTCTTC; CDR3 protein: CASSSTSGYNEQFF
J gene: TRBJ1-1; V gene: TRBV19; clone size: NA; D gene: NA; CDR3 DNA: TGTGCCAGTAGTATGGGGGCAAACACTGAAGCTTTCTTT; CDR3 protein: CASSMGANTEAFF
J gene: TRBJ2-3; V gene: TRBV4-1; clone size: NA; D gene: NA; CDR3 DNA: TGCGCCAGCAGCTCCCCCGGGACTCCTTCGGCAGATACGCAGTATTTT; CDR3 protein: CASSSPGTPSADTQYF
J gene: TRBJ2-1; V gene: TRBV5-1; clone size: NA; D gene: NA; CDR3 DNA: TGCGCCAGCAGCCCCGGACTACTACCCGACAATGAGCAGTTCTTC; CDR3 protein: CASSPGLLPDNEQFF
J gene: TRBJ1-1; V gene: TRBV5-1; clone size: NA; D gene: NA; CDR3 DNA: TGCGCCAGCAGCTTGGGAAGAGGCACTGAAGCTTTCTTT; CDR3 protein: CASSLGRGTEAFF
J gene: TRBJ1-2; V gene: TRBV29-1; clone size: NA; D gene: TRBD1; CDR3 DNA: TGCAGCGTCTCCGGGACAGGGAACTATGGCTACACCTTC; CDR3 protein: CSVSGTGNYGYTF
J gene: TRBJ1-5; V gene: TRBV5-1; clone size: once; D gene: TRBD1; CDR3 DNA: TGCGCCAGCAGCTTGGGAAATATGGGGACAGGGGCTAGCAATCAGCCCCAGCATTTT; CDR3 protein: CASSLGNMGTGASNQPQHF
J gene: TRBJ2-5; V gene: TRBV27; clone size: NA; D gene: NA; CDR3 DNA: TGTGCCAGCAGTCCCCAGGCTGGGTCAGAGACCCAGTACTTC; CDR3 protein: CASSPQAGSETQYF